One and the same sample provided the 13 T cell receptor beta chains below, sequenced in a study of PD-1 blockade in classical Hodgkin lymphoma. There was relapse after autologous stem cell transplantation in every patient, and there was variation in brentuximab vedotin exposure. The protocol was immunoSEQ multiplex PCR, while the TCRdb copy is restricted to in-frame clones and leaves out a portion. This table holds roughly 47,000 clones, around 80% found once. The material was peripheral blood mononuclear cells (PBMCs), obtained before the second cycle of nivolumab. The source of these receptors is a human donor with classical Hodgkin lymphoma.

This clone came up once. The chain combines TRBV6-1 with TRBJ1-1; D unresolved. From germline, CDR1 is MNHNS and CDR2 SASEGT. Trimming cost V 11 bases and J 7 bases, with 14 bases left between them. The CDR3 totals 11 residues. CDR3 nucleotides: TGTGCCCATGCTAGGGTAAATGAAGCTTTCTTT. Protein: CAHARVNEAFF.

The V gene is TRBV7-3, the J gene TRBJ2-3, with 7 bases that match TRBD2. V lost 3 bases to trimming and J lost 8 bases; unmatched junction nucleotides: 14. The CDR3 contains 16 residues. CDR1 is SGHTA, CDR2 FQGTGA, per germline. CDR3 in amino acids: CASSFPRVGAGFTQYF. In DNA, the CDR3 is TGTGCCAGCAGCTTCCCCCGCGTGGGAGCGGGGTTTACGCAGTATTTT.

The rearrangement joins TRBV30 to TRBJ2-3; TRBD2 aligns across 7 bases. The CDR3 totals 16 residues. The junction had 9 bases not matched to a gene; V was cut back by 2 bases and J by 1 base. The V gene's germline CDR1 is GTSNPN and CDR2 SVGIG (reference sequence). The CDR3 sequence is CAWSKGGLAGTDTQYF. The CDR3 region has the DNA TGTGCCTGGAGTAAGGGTGGGCTAGCGGGCACAGATACGCAGTATTTT.

This clone was observed a few times. V gene TRBV11-2 combines with J gene TRBJ2-3; D is possibly TRBD1 or TRBD2 (5 bases each). Germline V gene sequence: CDR1 SGHAT, CDR2 FQNNGV. V dropped 5 bases and J dropped 11 bases, with 11 bases sitting between them. The CDR3 spans 11 residues. The chain's CDR3 is CASSVRDGQYF. The DNA of the CDR3 is TGTGCCAGCAGCGTCCGGGACGGGCAGTATTTT.

The V call is TRBV7-9, the J call TRBJ2-5; 13 nucleotides agree with TRBD2. The better agreement between TRBJ2-7 and the DNA end casts doubt on the J call. CDR1 and CDR2 from the germline V gene are SEHNR and FQNEAQ (reference sequence). The CDR3 is 19 amino acids. For the CDR3, the DNA is TGTGCCAGCAGCTTCCCCGGGACTAGCGGGATAAACCATCCCTACGAGCAGTACTTC. Its translation: CASSFPGTSGINHPYEQYF.

The chain carries TRBV29-1 and TRBJ1-1, with 11 bases that match TRBD1. V lost 7 bases and J lost 6; bases outside the gene matches: 10. The CDR3 extends over 14 amino acids. Germline V gives CDR1 SQVTM, CDR2 ANQGSEA. CDR3 in DNA: TGCAGCGCCAAAATCAGGACAGGGGGCTCTGAAGCTTTCTTT. As protein: CSAKIRTGGSEAFF.

In DNA form, the CDR3 reads TGTGCCAGCAGCCCCAGACAGGGATGGGAGACCCAGTACTTC. Encoded protein: CASSPRQGWETQYF. The V call is TRBV7-9, the J call TRBJ2-5; the match to TRBD1 covers 7 bases. Germline values: CDR1 SEHNR, CDR2 FQNEAQ (reference sequence). This CDR3 has 14 residues. The junction had 8 bases not matched to a gene; V was cut back by 5 bases and J by 5 bases. Supplemented by reference TRBV7-9 and TRBJ2-5, the full variable domain reads DTGVSQNPRHKITKRGQNVTFRCDPISEHNRLYWYRQTLGQGPEFLTYFQNEAQLEKSRLLSDRFSAERPKGSFSTLEIQRTEQGDSAMYLCASSPRQGWETQYFGPGTRLLVL.

DNA of the CDR3: TGTGCCAGCAGCTTGGCCCTTTGGGGAGGGGGGAACACTGAAGCTTTCTTT. This codes for CASSLALWGGGNTEAFF. This chain joins TRBV5-6 and TRBJ1-1; the D gene is possibly TRBD1 (6 bases). From germline, CDR1 is SGHDT and CDR2 YYEEEE. This CDR3 has 17 residues. With 0 bases removed from V and 1 base from J, the gap between germline ends came to 16 bases.

The rearrangement joins TRBV4-1 to TRBJ2-5, with D possibly being TRBD1 or TRBD2 (5 bases each). Germline V lookup: CDR1 MGHRA, CDR2 YSYEKL. Trimming took off 4 bases at V and 4 bases at J, with 7 bases between the two ends. This CDR3 spans 12 amino acids. The CDR3 is CASSPGGETQYF. The CDR3 DNA reads TGCGCCAGCAGCCCTGGGGGAGAGACCCAGTACTTC.

The V gene is TRBV9, the J gene TRBJ2-2, with TRBD1 matching over 9 bases. The ends lost 5 bases at V and 4 bases at J; junction bases unmatched: 6. Germline assignment: CDR1 SGDLS and CDR2 YYNGEE. The CDR3 runs to 15 residues. The CDR3 here is CASSRTGEATGELFF. The CDR3 DNA follows: TGTGCCAGCAGTAGGACAGGGGAGGCCACCGGGGAGCTGTTTTTT. Based on the CDR3 plus reference TRBV9 and TRBJ2-2, the full variable domain is DSGVTQTPKHLITATGQRVTLRCSPRSGDLSVYWYQQSLDQGLQFLIQYYNGEERAKGNILERFSAQQFPDLHSELNLSSLELGDSALYFCASSRTGEATGELFFGEGSRLTVL.

The table lists this clone with a count of one. This sequence joins TRBV6-5 and TRBJ2-1; D possibly corresponds to TRBD2 (7 bases). Between the trimmed V and J ends, which lost 1 base and 5 bases, there was a span of 9 bases. Per the germline V gene, CDR1 is MNHEY and CDR2 is SVGAGI. This CDR3 comprises 14 residues. CDR3 sequence reads: CASSYWGGDNEQFF. The CDR3 nucleotides read TGTGCCAGCAGTTACTGGGGGGGCGACAATGAGCAGTTCTTC.

The V call is TRBV30, the J call TRBJ1-6, with D possibly matching TRBD1 (5 bases). Germline loops: CDR1 GTSNPN, CDR2 SVGIG (reference sequence). The CDR3 sequence is 12 residues long. Trimming pared 4 bases from V and 10 bases from J, leaving 11 bases between. CDR3 nucleotides: TGTGCCTGGACCTTGGGGGGGTCACCCCTCCACTTT. Its translation is CAWTLGGSPLHF.

The chain has TRBV7-2 and TRBJ1-5, with 8 bases that match TRBD1. The CDR3 has 15 amino acids. Trimming took 4 bases from V and 5 from J; bases not matched to a gene: 7. Germline values: CDR1 SGHTA, CDR2 FQGNSA. CDR3 nucleotide sequence: TGTGCCAGCAGCTCTCCGGACAGGGTTTATCAGCCCCAGCATTTT. Amino acids: CASSSPDRVYQPQHF.